This paragraph reports one T cell receptor (beta chain). Its target is unknown. Primers included in the PCR were 60 Vbeta and 13 Jbeta primers. Sequencing was performed with immunoSEQ multiplex PCR; in TCRdb, only in-frame clones are kept and a portion is missing. The sample lists 150,000 to 170,000 clones, over 75% occurring once. This CDR3 is 11 amino acids long. Germline CDR1 reads SNHLY; CDR2 reads FYNNEI. Trimming removed 7 bases at V and 1 base at J, with 4 bases between. This record belongs to a study of cytomegalovirus exposure and HLA in healthy donors. Study observations and caveats: The authors considered a cluster of highly shared sequence variants likely to be a sequencing artifact.

This clonotype originated in a woman aged 40 to 50 in good health and CMV-seropositive. This chain connects TRBV2 to TRBJ1-2; D gene uncertain. Sequenced material: PBMCs. The CDR3 DNA is TGTGCCAGCACCTTTAACTATGGCTACACCTTC. It specifies CASTFNYGYTF.